Listed below are T cell receptor beta chains from one sample, sequenced in a study of blood T cell repertoires in COVID-19. Here immunoSEQ multiplex PCR was the method, and the copy in TCRdb shows in-frame clones only, minus some. The table shows approximately 180,000 clones, with around 84% occurring only once. Sequencing input: PBMCs or T cells enriched from blood (not recorded which). These receptors originate from a man over 45 who had recovered from COVID-19. Each CDR3 is given with its conserved first and last residue. A D gene is named only where the DNA matches it firmly. The size field is filled for only some rows; it gives once, few, many or a size class.

CDR3 DNA: TGCGCCAGCGGATCGACAGGGTACACTGAAGCTTTCTTT
CDR3 protein: CASGSTGYTEAFF
CDR3 length: 13
V gene: TRBV5-1
clone size: .
D gene: TRBD1
J gene: TRBJ1-1

CDR3 DNA: TGTGCCAGCAGTCGCCGGGACAGTCAGTATTTT
CDR3 protein: CASSRRDSQYF
CDR3 length: 11
V gene: TRBV12-3/TRBV12-4
clone size: .
D gene: TRBD1
J gene: TRBJ2-3

CDR3 DNA: TGTGCCAGCTCACCCCGGACAGGGGGCAATCAGCCCCAGCATTTT
CDR3 protein: CASSPRTGGNQPQHF
CDR3 length: 15
V gene: TRBV18
clone size: .
D gene: TRBD1
J gene: TRBJ1-5

CDR3 DNA: TGTGCCAGCAGCGGAGGGGACTCCGCAAGAGAGACCCAGTACTTC
CDR3 protein: CASSGGDSARETQYF
CDR3 length: 15
V gene: TRBV5-4
clone size: .
D gene: .
J gene: TRBJ2-5

CDR3 DNA: TGCGCCAGCAGCTTGCAGGGAGGGAGCAATCAGCCCCAGCATTTT
CDR3 protein: CASSLQGGSNQPQHF
CDR3 length: 15
V gene: TRBV5-1
clone size: .
D gene: .
J gene: TRBJ1-5

CDR3 DNA: TGCGCCAGTGGCGGGGGCGGCAATGAAAAACTGTTTTTT
CDR3 protein: CASGGGGNEKLFF
CDR3 length: 13
V gene: TRBV5-1
clone size: once
D gene: .
J gene: TRBJ1-4

CDR3 DNA: TGTGCCAGCAGTTTGGACAGGGTTAATTCACCCCTCCACTTT
CDR3 protein: CASSLDRVNSPLHF
CDR3 length: 14
V gene: TRBV27
clone size: .
D gene: TRBD1
J gene: TRBJ1-6

CDR3 DNA: TGTGCCAGCAGCTTGGGCAGGGGGCGTAGAGAAGCTTTCTTT
CDR3 protein: CASSLGRGRREAFF
CDR3 length: 14
V gene: TRBV6-6
clone size: .
D gene: TRBD1
J gene: TRBJ1-1

CDR3 DNA: TGCGCCAGCAGCTTAGACAGGGGAACAAGGGATGGCTACACCTTC
CDR3 protein: CASSLDRGTRDGYTF
CDR3 length: 15
V gene: TRBV5-1
clone size: .
D gene: TRBD1
J gene: TRBJ1-2

CDR3 DNA: TGTGCCAGCAGACAGGGGACGACCTCCTATGGCTACACCTTC
CDR3 protein: CASRQGTTSYGYTF
CDR3 length: 14
V gene: TRBV27
clone size: .
D gene: TRBD1
J gene: TRBJ1-2

CDR3 DNA: TGTGCCAGCAGCTCGTCTAGCGGTCCTACCTACGAGCAGTACTTC
CDR3 protein: CASSSSSGPTYEQYF
CDR3 length: 15
V gene: TRBV11-1
clone size: .
D gene: TRBD2
J gene: TRBJ2-7

CDR3 DNA: TGTGCCAGCATCCTCCGAGCCCCGACAGGGGGAGCGGGAAAGACCCAGTACTTC
CDR3 protein: CASILRAPTGGAGKTQYF
CDR3 length: 18
V gene: TRBV6-4
clone size: .
D gene: TRBD1
J gene: TRBJ2-5

CDR3 DNA: TGCGCCAGCAGCTTGGACGGGTTCTCTGGAAACACCATATATTTT
CDR3 protein: CASSLDGFSGNTIYF
CDR3 length: 15
V gene: TRBV5-1
clone size: few
D gene: .
J gene: TRBJ1-3

CDR3 DNA: TGCGCCAGCAGCTCGGGGGGGATAGAGACCCAGTACTTC
CDR3 protein: CASSSGGIETQYF
CDR3 length: 13
V gene: TRBV5-1
clone size: .
D gene: TRBD2
J gene: TRBJ2-5

CDR3 DNA: TGTGCCAGTAGTGATGGGCACCGTAGTCAGCCCCAGCATTTT
CDR3 protein: CASSDGHRSQPQHF
CDR3 length: 14
V gene: TRBV19
clone size: .
D gene: .
J gene: TRBJ1-5

CDR3 DNA: TGTGCCAGTGCCCCTCGCCCACCCGGGACAGGGGGATTCGCTGGAAACACCATATATTTT
CDR3 protein: CASAPRPPGTGGFAGNTIYF
CDR3 length: 20
V gene: TRBV19
clone size: few
D gene: TRBD1
J gene: TRBJ1-3

CDR3 DNA: TGTGCCAGCAGTGAGTACAGGGGTTTCTCTGGAAACACCATATATTTT
CDR3 protein: CASSEYRGFSGNTIYF
CDR3 length: 16
V gene: TRBV6-1
clone size: .
D gene: TRBD1
J gene: TRBJ1-3

CDR3 DNA: TGTGCCAGCAGCTCGGACAGGACTAGCAATCAGCCCCAGCATTTT
CDR3 protein: CASSSDRTSNQPQHF
CDR3 length: 15
V gene: TRBV27
clone size: .
D gene: TRBD1
J gene: TRBJ1-5

CDR3 DNA: TGTGCCAGCAGTTTTAGGGGGCCAGCCGTCAATCAGCCCCAGCATTTT
CDR3 protein: CASSFRGPAVNQPQHF
CDR3 length: 16
V gene: TRBV11-1
clone size: .
D gene: TRBD1
J gene: TRBJ1-5

CDR3 DNA: TGCGCCAGCAGCATACAGGGGGTGGAAGATACGCAGTATTTT
CDR3 protein: CASSIQGVEDTQYF
CDR3 length: 14
V gene: TRBV5-1
clone size: .
D gene: TRBD1
J gene: TRBJ2-3

CDR3 DNA: TGTGCCAGCAGCCAAGGGCGATCTGGCAGGGGGCCAAACACCATATATTTT
CDR3 protein: CASSQGRSGRGPNTIYF
CDR3 length: 17
V gene: TRBV4-2
clone size: .
D gene: TRBD1
J gene: TRBJ1-3

CDR3 DNA: TGTGCCAGCAGCTTGGTTAGCGGGGGTAATGAGCAGTTCTTC
CDR3 protein: CASSLVSGGNEQFF
CDR3 length: 14
V gene: TRBV5-4
clone size: .
D gene: TRBD2
J gene: TRBJ2-1

CDR3 DNA: TGTGCCAGCTCACCCGAGTCAGTCACAGGAACCCTCTCGAGTGGCTACACCTTC
CDR3 protein: CASSPESVTGTLSSGYTF
CDR3 length: 18
V gene: TRBV18
clone size: .
D gene: .
J gene: TRBJ1-2

CDR3 DNA: TGTGCCAGCAGCTTAGACCCAAAACACAGGGCCCCTAGCACAGATACGCAGTATTTT
CDR3 protein: CASSLDPKHRAPSTDTQYF
CDR3 length: 19
V gene: TRBV11-2
clone size: .
D gene: .
J gene: TRBJ2-3